These 22 T cell receptor beta chains originate from one sample sequenced in a study of blood T cell repertoires in COVID-19 (dated by TCRdb to between 2020 and 2021). The method was the immunoSEQ multiplex PCR assay. What TCRdb holds here is the immuneACCESS table cut down to in-frame rearrangements. Part of the clones is not present; checked against another copy, under half of the missing clones reflect an unresolved V gene, and the others are unexplained. A total of about 110,000 clones appear in this sample, under 75% of them only once. 6.5% to 8.5% of the sample is held by the ten biggest clonotypes. The sample taken for sequencing was peripheral blood. The receptors derive from a woman aged 60-75 years with acute or convalescent COVID-19.

The V call is TRBV6-5, the J call TRBJ1-1, with D uncertain. Trimming took off 0 bases at V and 0 bases at J, with 5 bases between the two ends. The CDR3 loop spans 14 amino acids. Germline V lookup: CDR1 MNHEY, CDR2 SVGAGI. The CDR3 loop is CASSYSTVNTEAFF. The CDR3 region has the DNA TGTGCCAGCAGTTACTCTACAGTGAACACTGAAGCTTTCTTT.

The chain employs TRBV16 and TRBJ1-5; TRBD1 is a possible D gene (5 bases). CDR3 size: 14 residues. With 0 bases removed from V and 6 bases from J, the gap between germline ends came to 9 bases. CDR1 is KGHSY, CDR2 FQNENV, per germline. The CDR3 DNA is TGTGCCAGCAGCCAATCCGGGGGACCTCAGCCCCAGCATTTT. Translating it yields CASSQSGGPQPQHF.

This clone was seen only a few times. This chain uses TRBV11-2 with TRBJ1-1, with D perhaps matching TRBD1 (6 bases). The CDR3 length is 15 residues. Germline CDR1 reads SGHAT; CDR2 reads FQNNGV. The V and J ends lost 4 bases and 6 bases respectively, with 18 bases between them. CDR3 nucleotide sequence: TGTGCCAGCAGCTCCCCTCTCAGGGGAATCCCTGAAGCTTTCTTT. Its protein is CASSSPLRGIPEAFF.

The CDR3 is CASMELEDYTF. DNA for the CDR3: TGTGCCAGTATGGAGCTGGAGGACTACACCTTC. The J gene is TRBJ1-2, the V gene TRBV19; D call uncertain. The CDR3 sequence is 11 residues long. V dropped 7 bases and J dropped 10 bases, with 13 bases sitting between them. Looked up from germline, CDR1 is LNHDA and CDR2 is SQIVND (reference sequence).

This clone was seen just once. J is TRBJ1-4 and V is TRBV25-1, with D possibly TRBD1 on 6 matching bases. Germline CDR1 is MGHDK and CDR2 is SYGVNS. V lost 1 base to trimming and J lost 7 bases, with 13 bases between them. This CDR3 has 15 amino acids. The CDR3 DNA reads TGTGCCAGCAGTGAATTAGGGGGGGCGGCTGAAAAACTGTTTTTT. Residues: CASSELGGAAEKLFF.

The chain combines TRBV19 with TRBJ1-6, with D perhaps TRBD1 (5 bases). Germline V lookup: CDR1 LNHDA, CDR2 SQIVND (reference sequence). The CDR3 consists of 18 residues. The V end was cut by 4 bases, the J end by 0 bases, with 16 bases between. The CDR3 here is CASSTRGGSGSYNSPLHF. DNA for the CDR3: TGTGCCAGTAGTACTCGCGGGGGATCGGGCTCCTATAATTCACCCCTCCACTTT.

This clone was picked up a small number of times. The chain recombines TRBV30 with TRBJ1-4; D is possibly TRBD1 (6 bases). The CDR3 spans 14 residues. Trimming stripped 2 bases from V and 4 bases from J, with 11 bases between. CDR1 is GTSNPN and CDR2 is SVGIG in the germline V gene (reference sequence). CDR3 protein: CAWSLGGGNEKLFF. The CDR3 DNA is TGTGCCTGGAGTTTAGGGGGGGGTAATGAAAAACTGTTTTTT.

J is TRBJ1-2 and V is TRBV5-4; perhaps TRBD1 as D (6 bases). Germline CDR1 SGHNT, CDR2 YYREEE (reference sequence). Trimming stripped 1 base from V and 4 bases from J, with 14 bases between. The CDR3 has 15 amino acids. CDR3 region: CASSLSGQQSYGYTF. Written as DNA, the CDR3 is TGTGCCAGCAGCTTGTCCGGACAGCAATCCTATGGCTACACCTTC.

This chain joins TRBV6-5 and TRBJ1-2; D perhaps matches TRBD1 (6 bases). Germline values: CDR1 MNHEY, CDR2 SVGAGI. Deletions cut 6 bases from V and 4 bases from J, with 12 bases between. The CDR3 extends over 13 amino acids. The CDR3 loop is CASSLQGIYGYTF. The CDR3 region has the DNA TGTGCCAGCAGCCTTCAGGGGATCTATGGCTACACCTTC.

This chain links TRBV28 with TRBJ1-2; D is uncertain. V lost 6 bases, J lost 4 bases, and 12 bases lay in between. The length of the CDR3 is 13 residues. Germline V gene data show CDR1 as MDHEN and CDR2 as SYDVKM. The CDR3 DNA follows: TGTGCCAGCAGCCCCCCGGGTACCTATGGCTACACCTTC. Translating gives CASSPPGTYGYTF.

The chain joins TRBV6-5 to TRBJ1-1; 8 bases are shared with TRBD1. J was trimmed by 3 bases and V by 11 bases; bases with no gene match: 8. CDR1 and CDR2 (germline): MNHEY, SVGAGI. This CDR3 spans 13 amino acids. The CDR3 bases are TGTGCCGCCTCACGGACAGGGTACACTGAAGCTTTCTTT. Protein: CAASRTGYTEAFF.

The chain combines TRBV25-1 with TRBJ1-1; possibly TRBD1 for D (6 bases). Per the germline V gene, CDR1 is MGHDK and CDR2 is SYGVNS. The V gene lost 4 bases and the J gene lost 10 bases, with 16 bases spanning the gap. The CDR3 sequence is 13 residues long. CDR3 protein: CASSVGTKSVAFF. The DNA for the CDR3 is TGTGCCAGCAGTGTTGGGACAAAAAGTGTAGCTTTCTTT. The full variable domain, rest sourced from reference TRBV25-1 and TRBJ1-1, is EADIYQTPRYLVIGTGKKITLECSQTMGHDKMYWYQQDPGMELHLIHYSYGVNSTEKGDLSSESTVSRIRTEHFPLTLESARPSHTSQYLCASSVGTKSVAFFGQGTRLTVV.

This chain's CDR3 is CASSPPGRGAVYNQPQHF. For the CDR3, the DNA is TGTGCCAGCTCACCACCGGGGCGGGGGGCGGTATACAATCAGCCCCAGCATTTT. This chain joins TRBV18 and TRBJ1-5; weak D call: TRBD1 (6 bases). The CDR3 is 18 amino acids. Germline CDR1 and CDR2: KGHSH and LQKENI. V lost 0 bases, J lost 3 bases, and 18 bases lay in between.

J is TRBJ1-1 and V is TRBV5-1; 7 bases align to TRBD1. This CDR3 contains 14 residues. The germline V gene encodes CDR1 SGHRS and CDR2 YFSETQ. Trimming took 4 bases from V and 5 from J; bases not matched to a gene: 8. CDR3 bases: TGCGCCAGCAGCCCCCGACAGGGTGGGACTGAAGCTTTCTTT. As protein: CASSPRQGGTEAFF.

The V and J genes are TRBV3-1 (or the pseudogene TRBV3-2) and TRBJ2-7; D call uncertain. The CDR3 loop spans 13 amino acids. Germline CDR1 LGHDT, CDR2 YNNKEL (reference sequence). Trimming removed 3 bases from V and 3 bases from J, with 9 bases in between. CDR3 protein: CASSHRHGYEQYF. CDR3 nucleotides: TGTGCCAGCAGCCACAGACACGGCTACGAGCAGTACTTC.

V is TRBV11-2 and J is TRBJ2-7; TRBD1 agrees at 9 bases. The CDR3 covers 15 residues. The trim removed 0 bases at V and 6 bases at J, leaving 6 bases unmatched. CDR1 SGHAT and CDR2 FQNNGV come from the germline V gene. Written as DNA, the CDR3 is TGTGCCAGCAGCTTAGAAAGGACAGGGGTTAGCGAGCAGTACTTC. Encoded protein: CASSLERTGVSEQYF.

Only a few counts were recorded for this clone. The V gene is TRBV24-1, the J gene TRBJ1-2, with 7 bases that match TRBD1. This CDR3 is built from 15 residues. Unmatched junction bases numbered 10, after V lost 4 bases and J lost 6 bases. CDR1 is KGHDR, CDR2 SFDVKD, per germline. The CDR3 DNA follows: TGTGCCACCAGTGACCCCACGACAGGGAAGAATGGCTACACCTTC. Its protein product is CATSDPTTGKNGYTF.

The chain uses TRBV7-9 and TRBJ2-3; 16 positions match TRBD2. V gave up 5 bases and J gave up 0 bases; unmatched junction bases: 8. There are 19 residues in the CDR3. The germline V gene has CDR1 SEHNR and CDR2 FQNEAQ (reference sequence). CDR3 in amino acids: CASSPTGLAGGTSTDTQYF. The DNA for the CDR3 is TGTGCCAGCAGCCCAACGGGACTAGCGGGGGGGACTAGCACAGATACGCAGTATTTT.

A few counts support this clone. This chain uses TRBV10-1 with TRBJ2-7, with D unresolved. The CDR3 has 13 amino acids. Trimming left V 5 bases short and J 3 bases short, with 11 bases between. Germline CDR1 WNHNN, CDR2 SYGVQD (reference sequence). Written as DNA, the CDR3 is TGCGCCAGCAGTCCCCTCGGTAGCTACGAGCAGTACTTC. Translation gives CASSPLGSYEQYF.

The gene calls are TRBV5-1 and TRBJ1-5; tentative D call: TRBD1 (5 bases). V was pared by 4 bases and J by 6 bases, with 14 bases between. Per germline, CDR1 SGHRS and CDR2 YFSETQ. The CDR3 loop spans 14 amino acids. The CDR3 bases are TGCGCCAGCAGCCCAACGGGGGAACGTCAGCCCCAGCATTTT. Amino acids: CASSPTGERQPQHF.

This clone was detected only a few times. The chain has TRBV2 and TRBJ2-5; D perhaps matches TRBD2 (6 bases). Trimming took off 11 bases at V and 5 bases at J, with 15 bases between the two ends. Germline-derived CDR1 and CDR2 are SNHLY and FYNNEI. The CDR3 sequence is 12 residues long. The CDR3 region is CAGGAEGETQYF. CDR3 in DNA: TGTGCCGGTGGAGCGGAGGGGGAGACCCAGTACTTC.

The chain combines TRBV5-1 with TRBJ1-4; D may be TRBD1 (5 bases). Trimming removed 1 base at V and 1 base at J, with 20 bases between. CDR3 length equals 19 residues. Germline V CDR1 and CDR2: SGHRS, YFSETQ. The CDR3 loop reads CASSLSSGSNMGTNEKLFF. The CDR3 DNA follows: TGCGCCAGCAGCTTGTCGTCAGGGTCGAATATGGGAACTAATGAAAAACTGTTTTTT. The full variable domain, with the rest looked up from reference TRBV5-1 and TRBJ1-4, is KAGVTQTPRYLIKTRGQQVTLSCSPISGHRSVSWYQQTPGQGLQFLFEYFSETQRNKGNFPGRFSGRQFSNSRSEMNVSTLELGDSALYLCASSLSSGSNMGTNEKLFFGSGTQLSVL.